The 26 T cell receptor beta chains given below trace back to one sample, sequenced in a study of CD8+CD57+ T cells in acquired aplastic anemia. TCR beta VDJ and CDR3 profiles were obtained from a genomic DNA template. TCRdb re-derived calls from the reads in MiXCR, one entry per CDR3 protein. Counted here are 200,000 to 250,000 distinct CDR3 sequences, about half occurring once; the ten biggest clones make up around 20%. Previously, flow cytometry had revealed CD8+CD57+ cell expansion in the patients chosen for sequencing. Specimen: sorted CD4+, CD8+, or CD8+CD57+ T cells (not recorded which) from PBMCs. All receptors derive from a human donor with aplastic anemia.

This clonotype was recorded at least ten times. The chain's CDR3 is CASTEEVPLHF. DNA of the CDR3: TGTGCCAGCACCGAAGAAGTCCCCCTCCACTTT. The chain couples TRBV12-3 or TRBV12-4 to TRBJ1-6; D remains ambiguous. The CDR3 extends over 11 amino acids. With 7 bases removed from V and 13 bases from J, the gap between germline ends came to 11 bases.

The J gene is TRBJ1-2, the V gene TRBV29-1, with TRBD1 matching 10 bases. Per germline, CDR1 SQVTM and CDR2 ANQGSEA. V lost 8 bases, J lost 6 bases, and 9 bases stayed unmatched. The CDR3 contains 13 residues. CDR3 protein: CSLPTGGLDGYTF. The CDR3 bases are TGCAGCTTGCCGACAGGGGGCCTTGATGGCTACACCTTC.

In this sample, this clonotype turned up once. V is TRBV9 and J is TRBJ1-3; D remains unclear. This CDR3 spans 17 amino acids. V was pared by 4 bases and J by 0 bases, with 17 bases between. Germline V gene data show CDR1 as SGDLS and CDR2 as YYNGEE. CDR3 DNA: TGTGCCAGCAGCTCGTTACCGGAAGCGAGCTCTGGAAACACCATATATTTT. Protein product: CASSSLPEASSGNTIYF.

This clonotype has a count of ten or more. V gene TRBV20-1 combines with J gene TRBJ1-1, with D possibly matching TRBD1 (5 bases). CDR1 DFQATT and CDR2 SNEGSKA come from the germline V gene (reference sequence). Trimming cost V 2 bases and J 3 bases, with 10 bases left between them. This CDR3 contains 13 residues. CDR3 bases: TGCAGTGCTAGACGGGGGAGGGACACTGAAGCTTTCTTT. Its translation is CSARRGRDTEAFF.

This CDR3 is CASSPEGTSVPSHEQYF. The CDR3 DNA reads as TGCGCCAGCAGCCCGGAGGGGACTAGCGTTCCATCGCACGAGCAGTACTTC. The gene calls are TRBV5-1 and TRBJ2-7; 10 bases agree with TRBD2. Germline V gene data show CDR1 as SGHRS and CDR2 as YFSETQ. The CDR3 spans 17 residues. The J segment lost 5 bases and the V segment lost 4 bases, leaving 15 bases of the junction unmatched.

This clonotype was seen at least ten times. The J gene is TRBJ2-1, the V gene TRBV6-2 or TRBV6-3; 9 bases fit TRBD1. The germline CDR1 and CDR2 sequences are MNHEY and SVGEGT. With V trimmed by 6 bases and J by 7 bases, 7 bases remained unmatched. The CDR3 extends over 14 amino acids. The CDR3 nucleotides read TGTGCCAGCAGCCCCCGGGACAGGGAAAATGAGCAGTTCTTC. Amino acids: CASSPRDRENEQFF.

The chain joins TRBV29-1 to TRBJ1-1; TRBD1 aligns across 8 bases. This CDR3 has 11 amino acids. Germline V gene sequence: CDR1 SQVTM, CDR2 ANQGSEA. CDR3 DNA sequence: TGCAGGACAGGGGAGAACACTGAAGCTTTCTTT. Protein product: CRTGENTEAFF.

V gene TRBV9 combines with J gene TRBJ1-1; a possible D gene is TRBD1 (5 bases). CDR3 size: 12 residues. The germline CDR1 and CDR2 sequences are SGDLS and YYNGEE. Trimming cost V 4 bases and J 5 bases, with 9 bases left between them. The DNA for the CDR3 is TGTGCCAGCAGCCCAGGGTATACTGAAGCTTTCTTT. Translation gives CASSPGYTEAFF.

This clonotype was counted many times. The genes are TRBV9 and TRBJ2-1, with TRBD1 matching over 8 bases. Germline values: CDR1 SGDLS, CDR2 YYNGEE. The CDR3 sequence is 16 residues long. V was clipped by 0 bases and J by 0 bases; unmatched bases: 2. Written as DNA, the CDR3 is TGTGCCAGCAGCGTAGACAGGGGGTCCTCCTACAATGAGCAGTTCTTC. It yields the protein CASSVDRGSSYNEQFF.

The V gene is TRBV29-1, the J gene TRBJ2-2, with D unclear. V shed 4 bases and J shed 2 bases, with 11 bases lying between them. This CDR3 has 14 residues. Germline lookup yields CDR1 SQVTM and CDR2 ANQGSEA. CDR3 loop: CSVALWDNTGELFF. In nucleotides, the CDR3 is TGCAGCGTTGCGCTGTGGGATAACACCGGGGAGCTGTTTTTT.

This rearrangement joins TRBV20-1 to TRBJ2-7, with a possible D match to TRBD2 (6 bases). The V end was cut by 3 bases, the J end by 2 bases, with 17 bases between. Germline V CDR1 and CDR2: DFQATT, SNEGSKA (reference sequence). CDR3 length: 15 amino acids. CDR3 loop: CSASIPRGRAYEQYF. CDR3 bases: TGCAGTGCTAGTATTCCGCGGGGCAGGGCCTACGAGCAGTACTTC.

The table lists this clonotype with many counts. This rearrangement joins TRBV6-5 to TRBJ2-3, with no clear D. V was clipped by 2 bases and J by 6 bases, with 12 bases between them. This CDR3 has 14 residues. CDR1 is MNHEY and CDR2 is SVGAGI in the germline V gene. The CDR3 is CASSYGRLGDTQYF. The CDR3 DNA is TGTGCCAGCAGTTACGGCCGGTTGGGGGATACGCAGTATTTT.

V gene TRBV20-1 combines with J gene TRBJ1-5; D is unclear. The CDR3 is 13 residues long. Trimming shortened V by 6 bases and J by 4 bases, and 13 bases separated the two germline ends. Germline CDR1 reads DFQATT; CDR2 reads SNEGSKA (reference sequence). The CDR3 DNA follows: TGCAGTGCCTTGAGTATGGCTAATCAGCCCCAGCATTTT. The encoded protein is CSALSMANQPQHF.

The chain uses TRBV7-2 and TRBJ2-5; 11 positions agree with TRBD2. V lost 5 bases and J lost 5; bases outside the gene matches: 13. The CDR3 covers 17 residues. Germline CDR1 is SGHTA and CDR2 is FQGNSA. The CDR3 reads CASSPGGSGRARETQYF. CDR3 DNA: TGTGCCAGCAGCCCGGGGGGTAGCGGGAGGGCCCGGGAGACCCAGTACTTC.

This clonotype was counted at least ten times. The rearrangement joins TRBV10-3 to TRBJ1-3; TRBD1 matches 8 bases. Per the germline V gene, CDR1 is ENHRY and CDR2 is SYGVKD. The trim removed 4 bases at V and 2 bases at J, leaving 7 bases unmatched. CDR3 length: 16 amino acids. The CDR3 DNA is TGTGCCATCAGTGGGACAGGGCAGATTACTGGAAACACCATATATTTT. Translated, it gives CAISGTGQITGNTIYF.

In its sample, this clonotype was seen many times. The J gene is TRBJ2-1, the V gene TRBV10-2, with D unresolved. The CDR3 runs to 12 residues. Trimming took 2 bases from V and 3 from J, leaving 2 bases between them. The V gene's germline CDR1 is WSHSY and CDR2 SAAADI. CDR3 loop: CASSEVYNEQFF. The CDR3 DNA follows: TGCGCCAGCAGTGAGGTCTACAATGAGCAGTTCTTC.

V is TRBV5-1 and J is TRBJ2-3; a possible D gene is TRBD1 (5 bases). Germline V lookup: CDR1 SGHRS, CDR2 YFSETQ. The CDR3 has 18 residues. V lost 0 bases, J lost 2 bases, and 19 bases lay in between. CDR3 in amino acids: CASSLVAGGARITDTQYF. The DNA for the CDR3 is TGCGCCAGCAGCTTGGTAGCAGGTGGGGCGCGAATCACAGATACGCAGTATTTT.

This clonotype was detected ten times or more. The chain carries TRBV11-3 and TRBJ1-2; D gene uncertain. The CDR3 runs 14 residues. The V end was cut by 4 bases, the J end by 1 base, with 10 bases between. The germline CDR1 and CDR2 sequences are SGHNT and YENEEA. The CDR3 reads CASSSKGHNYGYTF. CDR3 nucleotide sequence: TGTGCCAGCAGCTCGAAGGGCCATAACTATGGCTACACCTTC.

The chain has TRBV19 and TRBJ2-7, with 7 bases identical to TRBD1. V dropped 5 bases and J dropped 6; count of bases not matched to a gene: 7. Germline V gene lookup returns CDR1 LNHDA and CDR2 SQIVND (reference sequence). The CDR3 is made up of 13 amino acids. CDR3 nucleotides: TGTGCCAGTAGTCAACAGGGGCGGGCCGAGCAGTACTTC. Protein product: CASSQQGRAEQYF.

Here the CDR3 reads CASSLQGGVTEAFF. In DNA, the CDR3 is TGTGCCAGCAGTTTGCAGGGGGGCGTCACTGAAGCTTTCTTT. The V and J genes are TRBV12-3 or TRBV12-4 and TRBJ1-1, with TRBD1 matching 7 bases. Trimming removed 3 bases from V and 4 bases from J; junction bases left unmatched: 5. The CDR3 extends over 14 amino acids.

A remark on this clonotype: One junction end disagrees with the germline gene, perhaps due to a read error. The chain uses TRBV7-9 and TRBJ1-1; D gene ambiguous. Germline V lookup: CDR1 SEHNR, CDR2 FQNEAQ (reference sequence). The CDR3 totals 12 residues. The DNA of the CDR3 is TGTACCAGCAAGGGCAGGAACACTGAAGCTTTCTTT. This sequence encodes CTSKGRNTEAFF.

This clonotype was picked up many times. The chain links TRBV2 to TRBJ2-1, with TRBD1 matching over 8 bases. In germline, CDR1 is SNHLY, CDR2 FYNNEI. The CDR3 is made up of 14 amino acids. The J segment lost 5 bases and the V segment lost 6 bases, leaving 6 bases of the junction unmatched. CDR3 in DNA: TGTGCCAGCAGAAAGGGACAGGATCACAATGAGCAGTTCTTC. Translation gives CASRKGQDHNEQFF.

This clonotype was observed many times. The genes are TRBV6-5 and TRBJ1-1; D gene ambiguous. CDR3 length: 13 residues. Germline V gene sequence: CDR1 MNHEY, CDR2 SVGAGI. Trimming pared 5 bases from V and 1 base from J, leaving 8 bases between. The CDR3 sequence: CASSPFSNTEAFF. The CDR3 coding sequence is TGTGCCAGCAGTCCTTTTTCGAACACTGAAGCTTTCTTT.

In its sample, this clonotype was seen a few times. The gene calls are TRBV15 and TRBJ2-5; TRBD2 aligns across 13 bases. The germline V gene encodes CDR1 LNHNV and CDR2 YYDKDF (reference sequence). The CDR3 has 17 amino acids. The V and J ends lost 5 bases and 6 bases, in that order; junction bases with no gene match: 12. The CDR3: CATSAEPTGTSGKTQYF. The CDR3 nucleotides read TGTGCCACCAGCGCCGAGCCAACCGGGACTAGCGGGAAGACCCAGTACTTC.

This sequence joins TRBV9 and TRBJ2-7; the D gene is possibly TRBD1 (5 bases). V lost 0 bases and J 5 bases, leaving 15 bases between the germline ends. Germline CDR1 SGDLS, CDR2 YYNGEE. This CDR3 has 15 residues. The CDR3 region has the DNA TGTGCCAGCAGCGTAGGCGAACAGGTTTATAACGAGCAGTACTTC. It translates to CASSVGEQVYNEQYF.

In this sample, this clonotype turned up a few times. The rearrangement joins TRBV27 to TRBJ1-1, with D unresolved. The germline V gene encodes CDR1 MNHEY and CDR2 SMNVEV (reference sequence). V was trimmed by 5 bases and J by 5 bases, leaving 15 bases between them. There are 14 residues in the CDR3. The CDR3 DNA is TGTGCCAGCAGTCCTACAACGGCTGGAACTGAAGCTTTCTTT. It codes for CASSPTTAGTEAFF.